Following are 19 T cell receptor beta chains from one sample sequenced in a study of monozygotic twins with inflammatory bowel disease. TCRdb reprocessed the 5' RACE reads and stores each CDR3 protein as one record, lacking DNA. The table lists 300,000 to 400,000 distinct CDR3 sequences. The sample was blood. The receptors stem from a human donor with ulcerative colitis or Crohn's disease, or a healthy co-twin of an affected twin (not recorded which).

CDR3: CASSYGVDPQETQYF. This chain uses TRBV6-5 with TRBJ2-5; TCRdb designates TRBD2, a call that cannot be tested without DNA. The germline V gene encodes CDR1 MNHEY and CDR2 SVGAGI. CDR3 length equals 15 residues.

Here the CDR3 reads CASSSQDLTGSYNEQFF. The chain carries TRBV4-1 and TRBJ2-1. The CDR3 is 17 residues long. The germline V gene encodes CDR1 MGHRA and CDR2 YSYEKL.

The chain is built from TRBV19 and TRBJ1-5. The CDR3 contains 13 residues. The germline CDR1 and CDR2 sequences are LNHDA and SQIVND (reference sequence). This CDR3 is CASSVRWNQPQHF.

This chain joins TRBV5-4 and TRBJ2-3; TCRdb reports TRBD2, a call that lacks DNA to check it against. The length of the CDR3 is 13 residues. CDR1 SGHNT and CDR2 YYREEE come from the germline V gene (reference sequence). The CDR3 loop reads CASSLEAGGRFFF.

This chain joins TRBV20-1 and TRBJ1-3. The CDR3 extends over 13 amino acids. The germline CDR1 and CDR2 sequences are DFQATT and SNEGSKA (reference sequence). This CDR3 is CSAPSVGGNTIYF.

The CDR3 protein is CASSSQTWTSGGADTQYF. The chain recombines TRBV11-2 with TRBJ2-3; the TCRdb call, TRBD2, lacks DNA for checking. The CDR3 runs 18 residues. Germline CDR1 and CDR2: SGHAT and FQNNGV.

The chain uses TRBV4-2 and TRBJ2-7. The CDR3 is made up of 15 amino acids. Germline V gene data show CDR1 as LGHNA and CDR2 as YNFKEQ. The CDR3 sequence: CASSQLGPESYEQYF.

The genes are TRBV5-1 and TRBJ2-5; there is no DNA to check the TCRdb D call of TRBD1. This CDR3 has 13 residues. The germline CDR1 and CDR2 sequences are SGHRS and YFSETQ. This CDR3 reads CASSSGSSETQYF.

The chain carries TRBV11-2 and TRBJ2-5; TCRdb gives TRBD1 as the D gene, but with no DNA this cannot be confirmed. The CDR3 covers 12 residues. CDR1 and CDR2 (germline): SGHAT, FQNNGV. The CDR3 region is CASSDFGGTQYF.

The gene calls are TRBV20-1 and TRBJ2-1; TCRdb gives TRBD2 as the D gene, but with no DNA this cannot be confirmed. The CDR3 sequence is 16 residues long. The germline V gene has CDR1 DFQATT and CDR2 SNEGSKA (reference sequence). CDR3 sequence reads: CSAPRLAGGPNNEQFF.

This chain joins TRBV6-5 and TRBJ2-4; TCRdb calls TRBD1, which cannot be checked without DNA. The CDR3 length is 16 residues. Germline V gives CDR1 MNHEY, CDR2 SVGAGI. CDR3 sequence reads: CASSYILSGGQNIQYF.

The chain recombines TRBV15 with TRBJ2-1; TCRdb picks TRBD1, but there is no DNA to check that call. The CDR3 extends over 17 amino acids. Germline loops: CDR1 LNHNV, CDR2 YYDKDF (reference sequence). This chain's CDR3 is CATSREGGRSSYNEQFF.

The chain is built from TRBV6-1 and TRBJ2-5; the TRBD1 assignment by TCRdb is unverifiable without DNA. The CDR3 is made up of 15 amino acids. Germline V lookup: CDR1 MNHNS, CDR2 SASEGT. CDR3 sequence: CASGKMTGGKETQYF.

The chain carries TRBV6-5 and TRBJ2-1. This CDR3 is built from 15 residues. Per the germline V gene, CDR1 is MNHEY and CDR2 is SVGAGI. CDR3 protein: CASTLSVAPYNEQFF.

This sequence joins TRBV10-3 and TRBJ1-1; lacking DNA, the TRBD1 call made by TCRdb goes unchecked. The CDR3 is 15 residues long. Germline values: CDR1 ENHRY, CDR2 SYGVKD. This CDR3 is CAIGGQGRLNTEAFF.

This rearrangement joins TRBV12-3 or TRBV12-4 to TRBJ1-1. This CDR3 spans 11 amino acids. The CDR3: CASSLSRLAFF.

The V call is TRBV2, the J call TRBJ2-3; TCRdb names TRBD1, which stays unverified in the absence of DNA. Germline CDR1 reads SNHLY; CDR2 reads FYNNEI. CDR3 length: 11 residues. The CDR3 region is CASSVGTAKYF.

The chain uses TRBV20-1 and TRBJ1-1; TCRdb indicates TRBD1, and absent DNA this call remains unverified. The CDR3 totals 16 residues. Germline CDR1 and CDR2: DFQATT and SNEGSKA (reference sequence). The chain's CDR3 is CSAPLPRTGGNTEAFF.

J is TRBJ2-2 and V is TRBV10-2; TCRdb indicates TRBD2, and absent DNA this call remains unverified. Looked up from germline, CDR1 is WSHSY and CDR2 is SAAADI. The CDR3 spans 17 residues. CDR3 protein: CASSEPPLAGGPGELFF.